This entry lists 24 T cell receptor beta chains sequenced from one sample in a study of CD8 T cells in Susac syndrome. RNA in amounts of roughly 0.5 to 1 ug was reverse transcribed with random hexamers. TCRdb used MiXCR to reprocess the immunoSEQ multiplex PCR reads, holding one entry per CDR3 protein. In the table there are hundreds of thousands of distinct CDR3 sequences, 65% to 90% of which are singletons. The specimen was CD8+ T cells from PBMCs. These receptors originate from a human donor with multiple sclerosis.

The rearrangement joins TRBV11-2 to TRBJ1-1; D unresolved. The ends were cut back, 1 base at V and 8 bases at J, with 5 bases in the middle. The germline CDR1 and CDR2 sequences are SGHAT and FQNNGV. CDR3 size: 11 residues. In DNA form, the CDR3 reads TGTGCCAGCAGCTTAGTTTCGGAAGCTTTCTTT. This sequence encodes CASSLVSEAFF.

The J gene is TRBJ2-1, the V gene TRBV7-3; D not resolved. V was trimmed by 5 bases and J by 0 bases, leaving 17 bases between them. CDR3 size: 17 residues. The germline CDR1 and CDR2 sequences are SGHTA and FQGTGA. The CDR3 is CASSPGPGGPSYNEQFF. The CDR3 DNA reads TGTGCCAGCAGCCCCGGGCCTGGCGGACCCTCCTACAATGAGCAGTTCTTC.

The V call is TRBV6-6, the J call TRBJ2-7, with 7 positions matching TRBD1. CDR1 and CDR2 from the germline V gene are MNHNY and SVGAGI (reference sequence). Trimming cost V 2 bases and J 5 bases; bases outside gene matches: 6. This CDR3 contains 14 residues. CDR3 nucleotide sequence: TGTGCCAGCAGTTACGAGGGGGCTGGGAACGAGCAGTACTTC. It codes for CASSYEGAGNEQYF.

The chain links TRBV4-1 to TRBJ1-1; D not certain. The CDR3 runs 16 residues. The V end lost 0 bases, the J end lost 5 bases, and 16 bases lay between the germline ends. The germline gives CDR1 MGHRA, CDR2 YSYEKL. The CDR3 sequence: CASSQDAPPSGTEAFF. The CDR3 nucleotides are TGCGCCAGCAGCCAAGATGCCCCTCCGAGTGGGACTGAAGCTTTCTTT.

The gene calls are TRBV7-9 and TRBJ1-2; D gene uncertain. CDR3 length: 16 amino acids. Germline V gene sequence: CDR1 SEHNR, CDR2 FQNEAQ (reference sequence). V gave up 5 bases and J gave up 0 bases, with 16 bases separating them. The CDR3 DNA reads TGTGCCAGCAGCCCCAGGTTCGGGGAGTCTAACTATGGCTACACCTTC. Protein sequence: CASSPRFGESNYGYTF.

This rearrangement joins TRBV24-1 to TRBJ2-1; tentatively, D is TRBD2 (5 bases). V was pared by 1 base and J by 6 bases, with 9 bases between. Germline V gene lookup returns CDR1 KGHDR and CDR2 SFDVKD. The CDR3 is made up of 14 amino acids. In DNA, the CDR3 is TGTGCCACCAGTGATTTTTCCAGCGGCAATGAGCAGTTCTTC. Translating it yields CATSDFSSGNEQFF.

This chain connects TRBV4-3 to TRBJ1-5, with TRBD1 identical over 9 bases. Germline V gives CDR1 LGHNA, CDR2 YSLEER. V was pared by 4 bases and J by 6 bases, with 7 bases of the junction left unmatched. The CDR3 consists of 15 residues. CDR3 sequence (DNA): TGCGCCAGCAGCCTACACAGGGGGCGCGCTCAGCCCCAGCATTTT. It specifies CASSLHRGRAQPQHF.

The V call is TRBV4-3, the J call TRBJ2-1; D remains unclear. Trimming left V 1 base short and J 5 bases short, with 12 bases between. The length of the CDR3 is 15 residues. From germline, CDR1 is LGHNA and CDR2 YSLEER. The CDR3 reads CASSQGSWINNEQFF. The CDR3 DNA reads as TGCGCCAGCAGCCAAGGGTCCTGGATTAACAATGAGCAGTTCTTC.

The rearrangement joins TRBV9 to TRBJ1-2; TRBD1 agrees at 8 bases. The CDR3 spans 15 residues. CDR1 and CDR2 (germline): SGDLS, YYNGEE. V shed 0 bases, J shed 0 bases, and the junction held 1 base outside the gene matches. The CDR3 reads CASSVGTGTNYGYTF. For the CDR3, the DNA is TGTGCCAGCAGCGTAGGGACAGGGACTAACTATGGCTACACCTTC. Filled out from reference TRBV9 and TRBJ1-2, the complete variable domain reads DSGVTQTPKHLITATGQRVTLRCSPRSGDLSVYWYQQSLDQGLQFLIQYYNGEERAKGNILERFSAQQFPDLHSELNLSSLELGDSALYFCASSVGTGTNYGYTFGSGTRLTVV.

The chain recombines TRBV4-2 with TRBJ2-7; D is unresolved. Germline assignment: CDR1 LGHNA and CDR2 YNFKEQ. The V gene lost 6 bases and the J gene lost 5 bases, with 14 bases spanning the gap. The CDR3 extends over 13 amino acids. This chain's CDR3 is CASSPAGYNEQYF. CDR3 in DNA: TGTGCCAGCAGTCCCGCAGGATATAACGAGCAGTACTTC.

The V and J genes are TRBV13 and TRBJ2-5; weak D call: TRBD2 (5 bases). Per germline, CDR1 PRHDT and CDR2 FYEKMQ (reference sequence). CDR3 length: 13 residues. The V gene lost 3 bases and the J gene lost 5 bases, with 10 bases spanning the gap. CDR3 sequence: CASSFPGWETQYF. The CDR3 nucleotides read TGTGCCAGCAGCTTTCCGGGATGGGAGACCCAGTACTTC.

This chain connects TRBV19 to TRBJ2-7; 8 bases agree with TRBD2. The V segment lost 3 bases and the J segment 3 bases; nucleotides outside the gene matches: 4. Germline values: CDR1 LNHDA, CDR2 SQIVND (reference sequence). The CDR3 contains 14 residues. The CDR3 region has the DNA TGTGCCAGTAGTATCGGACTAGCCCTCTACGAGCAGTACTTC. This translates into CASSIGLALYEQYF.

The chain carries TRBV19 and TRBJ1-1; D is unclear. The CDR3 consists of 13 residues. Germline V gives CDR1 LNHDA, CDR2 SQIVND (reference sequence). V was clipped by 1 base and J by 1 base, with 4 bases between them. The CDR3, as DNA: TGTGCCAGTAGTATAGGACCGAACACTGAAGCTTTCTTT. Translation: CASSIGPNTEAFF.

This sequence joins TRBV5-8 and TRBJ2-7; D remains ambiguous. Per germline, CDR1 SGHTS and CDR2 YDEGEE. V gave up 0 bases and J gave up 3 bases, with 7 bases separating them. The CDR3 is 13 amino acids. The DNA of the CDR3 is TGTGCCAGCAGCTTGGGTAGCCTCTACGAGCAGTACTTC. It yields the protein CASSLGSLYEQYF.

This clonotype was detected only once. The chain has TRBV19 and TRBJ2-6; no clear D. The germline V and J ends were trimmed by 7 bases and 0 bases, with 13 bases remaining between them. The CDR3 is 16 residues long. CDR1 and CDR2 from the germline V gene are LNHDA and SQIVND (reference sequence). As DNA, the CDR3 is TGTGCCAGTAATCCGACATTCTACTCTGGGGCCAACGTCCTGACTTTC. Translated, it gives CASNPTFYSGANVLTF.

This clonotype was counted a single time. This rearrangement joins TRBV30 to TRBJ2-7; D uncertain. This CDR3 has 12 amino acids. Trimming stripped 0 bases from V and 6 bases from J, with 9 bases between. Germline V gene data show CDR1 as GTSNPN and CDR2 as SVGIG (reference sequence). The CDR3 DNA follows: TGTGCCTGGAGTGTATACGGATTCGAGCAGTACTTC. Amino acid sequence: CAWSVYGFEQYF.

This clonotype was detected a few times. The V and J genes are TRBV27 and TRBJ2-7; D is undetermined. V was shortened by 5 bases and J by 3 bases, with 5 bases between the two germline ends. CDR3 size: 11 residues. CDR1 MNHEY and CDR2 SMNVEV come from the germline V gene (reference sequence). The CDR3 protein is CASSPNYEQYF. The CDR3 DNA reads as TGTGCCAGCAGTCCGAACTACGAGCAGTACTTC.

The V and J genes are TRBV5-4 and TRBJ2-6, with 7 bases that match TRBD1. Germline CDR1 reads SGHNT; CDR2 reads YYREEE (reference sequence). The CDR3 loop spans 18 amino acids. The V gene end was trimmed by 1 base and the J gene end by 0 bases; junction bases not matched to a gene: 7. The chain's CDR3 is CASSLTGVFSSGANVLTF. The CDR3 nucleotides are TGTGCCAGCAGCTTGACAGGGGTCTTTTCCTCTGGGGCCAACGTCCTGACTTTC.

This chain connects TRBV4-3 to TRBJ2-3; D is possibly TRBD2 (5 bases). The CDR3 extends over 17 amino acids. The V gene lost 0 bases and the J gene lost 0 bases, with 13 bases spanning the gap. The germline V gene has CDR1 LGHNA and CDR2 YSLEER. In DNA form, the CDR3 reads TGCGCCAGCAGCCAAGATGGAAGCGGAGGAAGCACAGATACGCAGTATTTT. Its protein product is CASSQDGSGGSTDTQYF.

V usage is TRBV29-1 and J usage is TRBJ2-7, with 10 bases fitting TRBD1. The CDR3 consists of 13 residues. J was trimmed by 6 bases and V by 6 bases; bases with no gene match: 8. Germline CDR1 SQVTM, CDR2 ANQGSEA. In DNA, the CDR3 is TGCAGCGTATGGACAGGGGGTGGTGGCGAGCAGTACTTC. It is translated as CSVWTGGGGEQYF.

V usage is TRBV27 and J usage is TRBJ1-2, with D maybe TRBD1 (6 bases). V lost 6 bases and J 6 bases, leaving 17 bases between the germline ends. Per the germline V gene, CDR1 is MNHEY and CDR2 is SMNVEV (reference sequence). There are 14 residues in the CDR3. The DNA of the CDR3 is TGTGCCAGCAGCCTGAGCTGGACAGTGCATGGCTACACCTTC. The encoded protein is CASSLSWTVHGYTF.

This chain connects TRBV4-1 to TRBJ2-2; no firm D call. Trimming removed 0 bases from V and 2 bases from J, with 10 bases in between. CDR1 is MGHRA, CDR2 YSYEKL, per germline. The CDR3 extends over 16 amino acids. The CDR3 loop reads CASSQDTGSNTGELFF. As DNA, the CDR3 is TGCGCCAGCAGCCAAGATACTGGCAGTAACACCGGGGAGCTGTTTTTT.

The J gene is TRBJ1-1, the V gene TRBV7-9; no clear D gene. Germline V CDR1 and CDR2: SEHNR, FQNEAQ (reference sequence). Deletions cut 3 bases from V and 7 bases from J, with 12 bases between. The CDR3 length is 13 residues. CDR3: CASSFGPGGEAFF. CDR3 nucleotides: TGTGCCAGCAGCTTCGGACCTGGAGGTGAAGCTTTCTTT. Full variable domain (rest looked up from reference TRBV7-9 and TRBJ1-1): DTGVSQNPRHKITKRGQNVTFRCDPISEHNRLYWYRQTLGQGPEFLTYFQNEAQLEKSRLLSDRFSAERPKGSFSTLEIQRTEQGDSAMYLCASSFGPGGEAFFGQGTRLTVV.

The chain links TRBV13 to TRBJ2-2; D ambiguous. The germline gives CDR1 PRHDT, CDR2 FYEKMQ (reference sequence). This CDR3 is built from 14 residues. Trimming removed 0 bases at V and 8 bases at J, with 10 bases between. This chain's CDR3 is CASSLGGLLGELFF. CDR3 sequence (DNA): TGTGCCAGCAGCTTAGGAGGTTTACTGGGGGAGCTGTTTTTT.